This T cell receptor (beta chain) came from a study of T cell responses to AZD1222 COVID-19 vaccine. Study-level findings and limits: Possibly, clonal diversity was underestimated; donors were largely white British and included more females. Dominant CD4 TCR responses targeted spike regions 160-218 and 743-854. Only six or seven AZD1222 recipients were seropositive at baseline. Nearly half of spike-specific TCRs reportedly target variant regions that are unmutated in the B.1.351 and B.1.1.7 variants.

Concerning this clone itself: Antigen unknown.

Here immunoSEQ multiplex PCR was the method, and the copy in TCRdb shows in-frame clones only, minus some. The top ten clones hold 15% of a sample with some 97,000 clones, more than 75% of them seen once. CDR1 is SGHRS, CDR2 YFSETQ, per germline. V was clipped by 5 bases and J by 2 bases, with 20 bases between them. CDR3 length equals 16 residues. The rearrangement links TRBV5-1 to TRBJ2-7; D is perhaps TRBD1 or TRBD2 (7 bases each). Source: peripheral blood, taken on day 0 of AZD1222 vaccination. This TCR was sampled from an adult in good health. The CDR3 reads CASRIQGVAGTYEQYF. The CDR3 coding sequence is TGCGCCAGCAGGATTCAGGGGGTAGCGGGTACCTACGAGCAGTACTTC.